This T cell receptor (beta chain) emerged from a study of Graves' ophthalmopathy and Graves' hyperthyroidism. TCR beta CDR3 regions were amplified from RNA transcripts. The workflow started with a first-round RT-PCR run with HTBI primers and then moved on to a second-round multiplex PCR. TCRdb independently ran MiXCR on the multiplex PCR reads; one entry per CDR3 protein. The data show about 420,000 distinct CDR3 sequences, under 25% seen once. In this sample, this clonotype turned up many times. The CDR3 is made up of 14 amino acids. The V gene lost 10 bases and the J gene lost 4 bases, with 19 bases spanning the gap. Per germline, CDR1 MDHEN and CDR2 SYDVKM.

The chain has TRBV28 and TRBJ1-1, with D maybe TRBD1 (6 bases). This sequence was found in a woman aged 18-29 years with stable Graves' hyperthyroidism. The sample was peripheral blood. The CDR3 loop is CATPTLGQPTEAFF. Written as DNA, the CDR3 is TGTGCCACTCCTACCCTGGGACAACCCACTGAAGCTTTCTTT.